One and the same sample provided the 27 T cell receptor beta chains below, sequenced in a study of blood T cell repertoires in COVID-19. Some clones are missing from TCRdb's copy, which holds only in-frame ones; the method was immunoSEQ multiplex PCR. Seen here are some 490,000 clones, 80% to 90% observed once, and the top ten hold approximately 3.2%. The sample consisted of peripheral blood. These receptors all stem from a human donor in a cohort sampled during active COVID-19.

V gene TRBV28 combines with J gene TRBJ2-2; TRBD2 might be the D (6 bases). The V and J ends lost 8 bases and 2 bases respectively, with 18 bases between them. CDR1 is MDHEN, CDR2 SYDVKM, per germline. The CDR3 has 16 residues. The CDR3 reads CASGGTGVVNTGELFF. CDR3 sequence (DNA): TGTGCCAGCGGGGGGACGGGAGTAGTAAACACCGGGGAGCTGTTTTTT.

This rearrangement joins TRBV19 to TRBJ1-1, with D hard to call. This CDR3 has 13 residues. V shed 6 bases and J shed 1 base, with 9 bases lying between them. The V gene's germline CDR1 is LNHDA and CDR2 SQIVND (reference sequence). CDR3 coding DNA: TGTGCCAGTAGCCTACAGAGGAACACTGAAGCTTTCTTT. This gives the protein CASSLQRNTEAFF.

A single count supports this clone. The V and J genes are TRBV19 and TRBJ1-1; 7 bases agree with TRBD1. Per germline, CDR1 LNHDA and CDR2 SQIVND (reference sequence). The V and J ends lost 10 bases and 0 bases, in that order; junction bases with no gene match: 8. CDR3 length: 14 amino acids. Written as DNA, the CDR3 is TGTGCCACCGGACAGGCCGTAATGAACACTGAAGCTTTCTTT. Its translation: CATGQAVMNTEAFF.

The CDR3 DNA follows: TGTGCCAGCAGCGCGACAGGGTACTATGGCTACACCTTC. It encodes CASSATGYYGYTF. The chain is built from TRBV9 and TRBJ1-2; 7 bases line up with TRBD1. The V segment lost 3 bases and the J segment 3 bases; nucleotides outside the gene matches: 2. Germline CDR1 reads SGDLS; CDR2 reads YYNGEE. The CDR3 loop spans 13 amino acids.

This clone was seen a single time. The CDR3 nucleotides read TGTGCCAGCAGCGTAGATTCGGGGGAAAAACTGTTTTTT. This codes for CASSVDSGEKLFF. The V gene is TRBV9, the J gene TRBJ1-4; D gene unclear. Germline lookup yields CDR1 SGDLS and CDR2 YYNGEE. The CDR3 is 13 amino acids. Trimming cost V 0 bases and J 8 bases, with 8 bases left between them.

The rearrangement joins TRBV10-2 to TRBJ2-3, with TRBD1 as a possible D gene (7 bases). The CDR3 runs 14 residues. Germline CDR1 reads WSHSY; CDR2 reads SAAADI. Trimming cost V 10 bases and J 0 bases, with 14 bases left between them. CDR3 nucleotides: TGCGCCACCTCCAGGGGGGCTAGCACAGATACGCAGTATTTT. It encodes CATSRGASTDTQYF.

V gene TRBV12-3 or TRBV12-4 combines with J gene TRBJ1-5, with no clear D. Trimming stripped 2 bases from V and 9 bases from J, with 8 bases between. This CDR3 is 12 amino acids long. The DNA of the CDR3 is TGTGCCAGCAGTTTAAGTGAGGGGCCCCAGCATTTT. Amino acid sequence: CASSLSEGPQHF.

This clone was found once. CDR3: CASSQGQGRGQYF. CDR3 nucleotides: TGTGCCAGCAGCCAAGGGCAGGGGAGAGGGCAGTACTTC. This chain joins TRBV3-1 (or the pseudogene TRBV3-2) and TRBJ2-7; tentative D call: TRBD1 (6 bases). Germline V gives CDR1 LGHDT, CDR2 YNNKEL (reference sequence). V was pared by 1 base and J by 9 bases, with 13 bases between. The CDR3 is 13 residues long.

The rearrangement links TRBV7-3 to TRBJ1-2; 10 bases agree with TRBD1. After removal of 2 bases from V and 4 bases from J, the junction contained 4 bases not matched to a gene. This CDR3 contains 15 residues. The germline CDR1 and CDR2 sequences are SGHTA and FQGTGA. This CDR3 is CASSLGTGALYGYTF. CDR3 bases: TGTGCCAGCAGCTTAGGGACAGGGGCCCTCTATGGCTACACCTTC.

This sequence joins TRBV5-1 and TRBJ2-2; tentatively, D is TRBD1 (6 bases). This CDR3 has 16 residues. Trimming stripped 4 bases from V and 4 bases from J, with 17 bases between. The germline V gene encodes CDR1 SGHRS and CDR2 YFSETQ. The CDR3 spells CASSPGQLAGTGELFF. CDR3 nucleotides: TGCGCCAGCAGCCCCGGACAGCTCGCGGGCACCGGGGAGCTGTTTTTT. The full variable domain, with the rest looked up from reference TRBV5-1 and TRBJ2-2, is KAGVTQTPRYLIKTRGQQVTLSCSPISGHRSVSWYQQTPGQGLQFLFEYFSETQRNKGNFPGRFSGRQFSNSRSEMNVSTLELGDSALYLCASSPGQLAGTGELFFGEGSRLTVL.

This chain connects TRBV12-5 to TRBJ2-5; TRBD1 aligns across 8 bases. With V trimmed by 7 bases and J by 5 bases, 18 bases remained unmatched. The germline V gene has CDR1 LGHNT and CDR2 FRNRAP. This CDR3 contains 17 residues. CDR3 sequence (DNA): TGTGCTAGTGCCCATTTTCGGGAGACCAGGGGGCGGGAGACCCAGTACTTC. Translated, it gives CASAHFRETRGRETQYF. The whole variable domain, remainder taken from reference TRBV12-5 and TRBJ2-5, is DARVTQTPRHKVTEMGQEVTMRCQPILGHNTVFWYRQTMMQGLELLAYFRNRAPLDDSGMPKDRFSAEMPDATLATLKIQPSEPRDSAVYFCASAHFRETRGRETQYFGPGTRLLVL.

The chain carries TRBV7-3 and TRBJ2-3, with 9 nucleotides matching TRBD1. Losses at the gene ends were 4 bases for V and 12 bases for J; bases not matched to a gene: 8. The CDR3 spans 13 residues. CDR1 SGHTA and CDR2 FQGTGA come from the germline V gene. In DNA form, the CDR3 reads TGTGCCAGCAGCTCCTGGACAGGGGCGACTCAGTATTTT. The encoded protein is CASSSWTGATQYF.

The rearrangement links TRBV5-1 to TRBJ2-3; the match to TRBD2 covers 10 bases. The V gene end was trimmed by 3 bases and the J gene end by 2 bases; junction bases not matched to a gene: 6. Germline-derived CDR1 and CDR2 are SGHRS and YFSETQ. CDR3 length equals 16 residues. The DNA of the CDR3 is TGCGCCAGCAGCTCAGGACTAGCGGAGTACACAGATACGCAGTATTTT. It specifies CASSSGLAEYTDTQYF.

This sequence joins TRBV7-3 and TRBJ2-3, with 9 nucleotides matching TRBD2. V was pared by 0 bases and J by 4 bases, with 2 bases of the junction left unmatched. This CDR3 has 15 amino acids. Germline V gene sequence: CDR1 SGHTA, CDR2 FQGTGA. Here the CDR3 DNA reads TGTGCCAGCAGCTTAACTAGCGGGAGACCAGATACGCAGTATTTT. Its translation: CASSLTSGRPDTQYF.

The chain uses TRBV11-2 and TRBJ2-3; possible D gene TRBD1, 7 bases. V was clipped by 2 bases and J by 7 bases, with 10 bases between them. CDR3 length: 13 residues. Germline loops: CDR1 SGHAT, CDR2 FQNNGV. In DNA, the CDR3 is TGTGCCAGCAGCTTATCAGGGGGGAATACGCAGTATTTT. Its translation: CASSLSGGNTQYF.

This clone was observed a few times. For the CDR3, the DNA is TGTGCCAGTAGTCCTTCCCGCAGTCTGAACACCGGGGAGCTGTTTTTT. It specifies CASSPSRSLNTGELFF. The chain is built from TRBV19 and TRBJ2-2; no clear D gene. The V end was cut by 5 bases, the J end by 1 base, with 14 bases between. The CDR3 totals 16 residues. Germline V gene sequence: CDR1 LNHDA, CDR2 SQIVND (reference sequence).

J is TRBJ1-4 and V is TRBV28, with D uncertain. Trimming took 6 bases from V and 5 from J, leaving 13 bases between them. The CDR3 is made up of 14 amino acids. Germline-derived CDR1 and CDR2 are MDHEN and SYDVKM. CDR3 sequence (DNA): TGTGCCAGCAGCCCCGGGAGGGAAAATGAAAAACTGTTTTTT. This codes for CASSPGRENEKLFF.

This rearrangement joins TRBV6-1 to TRBJ1-5; the D gene is possibly TRBD1 (6 bases). Germline CDR1 MNHNS, CDR2 SASEGT. This CDR3 is 16 amino acids long. The ends were cut back, 2 bases at V and 3 bases at J, with 14 bases in the middle. Here the CDR3 reads CASSERRQALNQPQHF. In DNA form, the CDR3 reads TGTGCCAGCAGTGAAAGGAGACAGGCGCTCAATCAGCCCCAGCATTTT.

The chain uses TRBV3-1 (or the pseudogene TRBV3-2) and TRBJ2-2; D gene ambiguous. Germline V gives CDR1 LGHDT, CDR2 YNNKEL (reference sequence). The CDR3 length is 14 residues. Trimming stripped 6 bases from V and 3 bases from J, with 11 bases between. CDR3 region: CASRIGPHTGELFF. The CDR3 bases are TGTGCCAGCAGGATCGGTCCCCACACCGGGGAGCTGTTTTTT.

The chain links TRBV4-1 to TRBJ1-2; D unclear. The germline CDR1 and CDR2 sequences are MGHRA and YSYEKL. The V and J ends lost 0 bases and 6 bases respectively, with 17 bases between them. CDR3 length equals 16 residues. The CDR3 coding sequence is TGCGCCAGCAGCCAAGAGGGAAGGAGGCACGCGGATGGCTACACCTTC. Protein sequence: CASSQEGRRHADGYTF.

This chain joins TRBV7-3 and TRBJ2-1; no reliable D call. CDR1 is SGHTA and CDR2 is FQGTGA in the germline V gene. The CDR3 extends over 13 amino acids. Trimming shortened V by 5 bases and J by 1 base, and 6 bases separated the two germline ends. CDR3 in amino acids: CASSLTSYNEQFF. The CDR3 region has the DNA TGTGCCAGCAGCCTGACATCCTACAATGAGCAGTTCTTC. The entire variable domain, with the rest obtained from reference TRBV7-3 and TRBJ2-1, is as follows: GAGVSQTPSNKVTEKGKYVELRCDPISGHTALYWYRQSLGQGPEFLIYFQGTGAADDSGLPNDRFFAVRPEGSVSTLKIQRTERGDSAVYLCASSLTSYNEQFFGPGTRLTVL.

This sequence joins TRBV16 and TRBJ1-1, with a tentative D call TRBD1 (5 bases). With 0 bases removed from V and 11 bases from J, the gap between germline ends came to 16 bases. Germline V gene data show CDR1 as KGHSY and CDR2 as FQNENV. The CDR3 contains 14 residues. This CDR3 is CASSQSKGQGKAFF. The CDR3 nucleotides read TGTGCCAGCAGCCAATCAAAGGGGCAGGGAAAGGCTTTCTTT.

The rearrangement joins TRBV29-1 to TRBJ2-1; 7 bases match TRBD2. The CDR3 is 15 residues long. With 7 bases clipped from V and 0 bases from J, the junction kept 9 bases outside the gene matches. Germline V gives CDR1 SQVTM, CDR2 ANQGSEA. The CDR3 DNA reads TGCAGCGCTTACGGAGCGGGATACTCCTACAATGAGCAGTTCTTC. This encodes CSAYGAGYSYNEQFF.

V is TRBV4-2 and J is TRBJ1-2, with a weak D call TRBD1 (5 bases). The CDR3 is 15 amino acids. The V end lost 0 bases, the J end lost 12 bases, and 20 bases lay between the germline ends. Germline lookup yields CDR1 LGHNA and CDR2 YNFKEQ. The CDR3, as DNA: TGTGCCAGCAGCCAAGATGACGGGCGTAATACGGGGGACACCTTC. Translation gives CASSQDDGRNTGDTF.

The rearrangement joins TRBV20-1 to TRBJ1-5; TRBD1 matches at 7 bases. Germline lookup yields CDR1 DFQATT and CDR2 SNEGSKA (reference sequence). V shed 3 bases, J shed 6 bases, and the junction held 8 bases outside the gene matches. This CDR3 comprises 14 residues. DNA of the CDR3: TGCAGTGCTAGTGGAAAGGGACAGCCTCAGCCCCAGCATTTT. It yields the protein CSASGKGQPQPQHF.

This chain joins TRBV30 and TRBJ2-7; 9 positions agree with TRBD1. The CDR3 is 15 amino acids. The ends lost 5 bases at V and 4 bases at J; junction bases unmatched: 12. Looked up from germline, CDR1 is GTSNPN and CDR2 is SVGIG (reference sequence). For the CDR3, the DNA is TGTGCCTGGGGATGGTTGGGACAGGGACTATACGAGCAGTACTTC. Encoded protein: CAWGWLGQGLYEQYF.

The rearrangement uses TRBV6-2 or TRBV6-3 and TRBJ2-1, with 8 bases fitting TRBD2. V shed 2 bases and J 2 bases; nucleotides not matched to a gene: 5. The CDR3 covers 16 residues. CDR1 is MNHEY and CDR2 is SVGEGT in the germline V gene. The CDR3 region has the DNA TGTGCCAGCAGTTACAGCGGCGGGAGGACCTACAATGAGCAGTTCTTC. It specifies CASSYSGGRTYNEQFF.